Listed below are T cell receptor beta chains from one sample, sequenced in a study of T cells in Graves' hyperthyroidism and ophthalmopathy. Using its own MiXCR run on the multiplex PCR reads, TCRdb lists one record per CDR3 protein. The data show over 350,000 distinct CDR3 sequences, around 15% seen once. Sequenced material: blood. These receptors all stem from a man aged 45 to 65 with Graves' ophthalmopathy. Both conserved end residues are part of each CDR3. The order of the fields is J gene, clone size, CDR3 length, D gene, V gene, CDR3 DNA, CDR3 protein. D genes are given only for firm matches. Clone size is given for some rows only: seen once, a few or many times, or a class if the clone is expanded.

>TRBJ2-1|few|14|.|TRBV29-1
TGCAGCGTTGGACAGTTAGCCTCCTACAATGAGCAGTTCTTC
CSVGQLASYNEQFF
>TRBJ2-7|.|17|.|TRBV18
TGTGCCAGCTCACTGAGATACCCGGGACATACTTCCTACGAGCAGTACTTC
CASSLRYPGHTSYEQYF
>TRBJ2-1|many|18|TRBD2|TRBV6-5
TGTGCCAGCAGTTACCAACCCGGACTAGCGGTAGCCTACAATGAGCAGTTCTTC
CASSYQPGLAVAYNEQFF
>TRBJ2-5|many|16|TRBD1|TRBV7-3
TGTGCCAGCAGCTTCTCTCGCGGGACAGGCCCTGTGACCCAGTACTTC
CASSFSRGTGPVTQYF
>TRBJ1-2|few|16|TRBD1|TRBV24-1
TGTGCCACCAGTGACCCTACAAGGACCGGGACAGATGGCTACACCTTC
CATSDPTRTGTDGYTF
>TRBJ2-7|many|13|TRBD2|TRBV12-3/TRBV12-4
TGTGCCAGCAGTTCCAGCGGGAGAGGCGAGCAGTACTTC
CASSSSGRGEQYF
>TRBJ2-1|.|16|TRBD2|TRBV29-1
TGCAGCGCTGTGGGTTGGACTAGCGGCTCCTACAATGAGCAGTTCTTC
CSAVGWTSGSYNEQFF
>TRBJ2-2|many|13|.|TRBV3-1
TGTGCCAGCAGCCTTCTGATTACCGGGGAGCTGTTTTTT
CASSLLITGELFF
>TRBJ1-3|.|15|TRBD1|TRBV5-1
TGCGCCAGCAGCCCACTGGACGGGACAGAAAACACCATATATTTT
CASSPLDGTENTIYF
>TRBJ1-1|few|16|TRBD1|TRBV29-1
TGCAGCGTTGAGCCACAGGGGATGATCATGAACACTGAAGCTTTCTTT
CSVEPQGMIMNTEAFF
>TRBJ2-7|many|13|.|TRBV5-8
TGTGCCAGCAGCCTCGGGGAAGGTTACGAGCAGTACTTC
CASSLGEGYEQYF
>TRBJ1-3|many|17|.|TRBV5-1
TGCGCCAGCAGCTTGGAAGGTCGGACAGCCTCTGGAAACACCATATATTTT
CASSLEGRTASGNTIYF
>TRBJ2-5|many|15|TRBD2|TRBV11-3
TGTGCCAGCAGCTTCGGGACTAGCGGTAGAGAGACCCAGTACTTC
CASSFGTSGRETQYF
>TRBJ1-1|.|11|.|TRBV25-1
TGTGCCTGCACTGGGGAGGCTGAAGCTTTCTTT
CACTGEAEAFF
>TRBJ2-7|many|16|TRBD2|TRBV12-3/TRBV12-4
TGTGCCAGCAGCCGGTCGGGGGGACTAGCGGAAGACGAGCAGTACTTC
CASSRSGGLAEDEQYF
>TRBJ2-7|.|13|.|TRBV30
TGTGCCTGGACCCGCCAGGTCGTAAACGAGCAGTACTTC
CAWTRQVVNEQYF
>TRBJ2-1|few|15|.|TRBV11-2
TGTGCCAGCAGCTTAGGACTAGGAGCCTACAATGAGCAGTTCTTC
CASSLGLGAYNEQFF
>TRBJ2-3|.|15|.|TRBV7-9
TGTGCCAACAGAGACAGGCCCGGAGTCACAGATACGCAGTATTTT
CANRDRPGVTDTQYF
>TRBJ2-7|.|14|TRBD1|TRBV20-1
TGCAGTGCTAGTCAGGGGACAGGGGGAAACGAGCAGTACTTC
CSASQGTGGNEQYF
>TRBJ2-7|few|15|.|TRBV7-9
TGTGCCAGCAGCTTAGCGCTAACAGGGGAGGACGAGCAGTACTTC
CASSLALTGEDEQYF
>TRBJ1-1|many|13|.|TRBV5-1
TGCGCCAGCCGGGACACCGCTAACACTGAAGCTTTCTTT
CASRDTANTEAFF
>TRBJ2-7|few|15|.|TRBV2
TGTGCCAGCAGTGGGAAGGGGCTAGCAAATCACGAGCAGTACTTC
CASSGKGLANHEQYF
>TRBJ2-1|few|15|.|TRBV11-2
TGTGCCAGCAGCTTAGCCCCAGGACAGAACAATGAGCAGTTCTTC
CASSLAPGQNNEQFF
>TRBJ2-3|many|14|TRBD1|TRBV2
TGTGCCAGCAGGACTGGACAGGGCACAGATACGCAGTATTTT
CASRTGQGTDTQYF
>TRBJ2-3|.|13|.|TRBV20-1
TGCAGTGCTGTTGGAGCCATCACAGATACGCAGTATTTT
CSAVGAITDTQYF
>TRBJ2-1|many|17|TRBD2|TRBV28
TGTGCCAGCAGACCCACTAGCGGGAGGGCCCTCGACAATGAGCAGTTCTTC
CASRPTSGRALDNEQFF
>TRBJ2-3|many|15|.|TRBV11-1
TGTGCCAGCAGCTTTAAGCAAGTACTCACAGATACGCAGTATTTT
CASSFKQVLTDTQYF
>TRBJ2-3|.|15|TRBD2|TRBV6-2/TRBV6-3
TGTGCCAGCAGTTACCGGGGGGAAGGGGCAGATACGCAGTATTTT
CASSYRGEGADTQYF
>TRBJ2-2|few|20|TRBD2|TRBV19
TGTGCCAGTAGTATAGACCACCCCAGCGGGAGGGCCTGGAGCACCGGGGAGCTGTTTTTT
CASSIDHPSGRAWSTGELFF
>TRBJ1-1|many|17|.|TRBV24-1
TGTGCCACCAGTGATCCCAGAGGTATTCGGGTGAAAACTGAAGCTTTCTTT
CATSDPRGIRVKTEAFF
>TRBJ2-6|few|18|TRBD1|TRBV29-1
TGCAGCGTTGCGGGTGCCGGGACAGGGGGCTCTGGGGCCAACGTCCTGACTTTC
CSVAGAGTGGSGANVLTF
>TRBJ1-2|.|13|TRBD1|TRBV29-1
TGCAGCGTTGATGCTGAAGGGGGCGATGGCTACACCTTC
CSVDAEGGDGYTF
>TRBJ2-2|.|16|.|TRBV4-1
TGCGCCAGCAGCCAAGAGGCAGCGCTAGACACCGGGGAGCTGTTTTTT
CASSQEAALDTGELFF
>TRBJ2-2|.|15|.|TRBV29-1
TGCAGCGTCTCCGTTCTGAGGGCGGGCACCGGGGAGCTGTTTTTT
CSVSVLRAGTGELFF
>TRBJ1-5|many|16|TRBD1|TRBV30
TGTGCCTGGAGACAACAGGGACAGCTTAGCAATCAGCCCCAGCATTTT
CAWRQQGQLSNQPQHF
>TRBJ1-5|.|15|TRBD1|TRBV2
TGTGCCAGCAGTGATCTATCAGGGGGCTTTCAGCCCCAGCATTTT
CASSDLSGGFQPQHF
>TRBJ2-3|.|17|.|TRBV5-1
TGCGCCAGCAGCCAAATCCGGAGCGGCCCCCCCCCAGATACGCAGTATTTT
CASSQIRSGPPPDTQYF
>TRBJ2-3|many|14|.|TRBV6-1
TGTGCCAGCAGTGAAGCGGGAAGGACAGATACGCAGTATTTT
CASSEAGRTDTQYF
>TRBJ2-7|once|14|TRBD1|TRBV28
TGTGCCAGCAGCCAAGACAGGGACCCCTACGAGCAGTACTTC
CASSQDRDPYEQYF
>TRBJ1-1|.|14|.|TRBV7-2
TGTGCCAGCCCGATGCCACAGGCTGGCACTGAAGCTTTCTTT
CASPMPQAGTEAFF
>TRBJ2-1|.|15|TRBD2|TRBV10-1
TGCGCCAGCAGTGGGTCTAGCGGAACCTACAATGAGCAGTTCTTC
CASSGSSGTYNEQFF
>TRBJ2-2|.|16|TRBD1|TRBV3-1
TGTGCCAGCAGCCAAGATGGGACAGGGGAGGGCGGGGAGCTGTTTTTT
CASSQDGTGEGGELFF
>TRBJ1-1|many|13|.|TRBV3-1
TGTGCCAGCCACAGGGCCGCGGGTACTGAAGCTTTCTTT
CASHRAAGTEAFF
>TRBJ2-1|many|18|TRBD1|TRBV15
TGTGCCACCAGCAGAGATTTGGTGAGGACAGGGGCTGTGTATGAGCAGTTCTTC
CATSRDLVRTGAVYEQFF
>TRBJ2-6|few|17|TRBD2|TRBV5-8
TGTGCCAGCAGCCCGGGGACTAGCTATCCTGGGGCCAACGTCCTGACTTTC
CASSPGTSYPGANVLTF
>TRBJ2-7|many|16|TRBD2|TRBV9
TGTGCCAGCAGCGGAAGGGGTGAGCGGGGAGCCTACGAGCAGTACTTC
CASSGRGERGAYEQYF